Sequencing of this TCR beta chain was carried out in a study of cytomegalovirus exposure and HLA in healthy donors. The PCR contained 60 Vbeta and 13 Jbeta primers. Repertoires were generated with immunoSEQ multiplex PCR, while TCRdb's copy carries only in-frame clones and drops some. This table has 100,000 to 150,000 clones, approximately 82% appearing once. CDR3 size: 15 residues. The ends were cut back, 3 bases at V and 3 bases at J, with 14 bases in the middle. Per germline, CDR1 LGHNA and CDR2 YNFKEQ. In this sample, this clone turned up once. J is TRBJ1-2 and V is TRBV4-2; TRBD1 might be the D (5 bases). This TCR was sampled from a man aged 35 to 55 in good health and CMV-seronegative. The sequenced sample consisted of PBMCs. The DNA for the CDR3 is TGTGCCAGCAGCCAGGTATCCGGGACTCACTATGGCTACACCTTC. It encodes CASSQVSGTHYGYTF.